Shown below are 20 T cell receptor beta chains from a single sample sequenced in a study of blood T cell repertoires in COVID-19. Produced via immunoSEQ multiplex PCR; TCRdb's table is partial and in-frame only. The table includes approximately 440,000 clones, around 90% detected once. Material for sequencing was PBMCs or T cells enriched from blood (not recorded which). The receptor set was obtained from a woman aged 18-29 years who had recovered from COVID-19.

The V call is TRBV28, the J call TRBJ1-2; D gene ambiguous. The CDR3 consists of 13 residues. The V gene's germline CDR1 is MDHEN and CDR2 SYDVKM. V gave up 4 bases and J gave up 4 bases, with 10 bases separating them. CDR3 protein: CASSSSGIYGYTF. The CDR3 nucleotides read TGTGCCAGCAGTTCCTCCGGGATCTATGGCTACACCTTC.

The chain joins TRBV7-9 to TRBJ2-7, with 10 bases that match TRBD2. After removal of 2 bases from V and 3 bases from J, the junction contained 10 bases not matched to a gene. Germline values: CDR1 SEHNR, CDR2 FQNEAQ (reference sequence). CDR3 length: 17 amino acids. The CDR3 DNA reads TGTGCCAGCAGCTTAACGAGCTTAGCGGGGGGTGGCTACGAGCAGTACTTC. Its protein is CASSLTSLAGGGYEQYF.

The genes are TRBV5-1 and TRBJ1-1; TRBD1 might be the D (6 bases). This CDR3 contains 17 residues. From germline, CDR1 is SGHRS and CDR2 YFSETQ. Between the trimmed V and J ends, which lost 4 bases and 1 base, there was a span of 20 bases. CDR3 DNA sequence: TGCGCCAGCAGCCTCCTAAACCCGACAGGAAAGAACACTGAAGCTTTCTTT. As protein: CASSLLNPTGKNTEAFF. Filled out from reference TRBV5-1 and TRBJ1-1, the complete variable domain reads KAGVTQTPRYLIKTRGQQVTLSCSPISGHRSVSWYQQTPGQGLQFLFEYFSETQRNKGNFPGRFSGRQFSNSRSEMNVSTLELGDSALYLCASSLLNPTGKNTEAFFGQGTRLTVV.

J is TRBJ1-5 and V is TRBV11-3, with unresolved D. There are 15 residues in the CDR3. Trimming removed 2 bases from V and 6 bases from J, with 14 bases in between. Per germline, CDR1 SGHNT and CDR2 YENEEA. The CDR3 loop is CASSLSSGKGQPQHF. The CDR3 region has the DNA TGTGCCAGCAGCTTAAGCTCGGGGAAAGGTCAGCCCCAGCATTTT.

This chain uses TRBV5-1 with TRBJ1-1; D is uncertain. V was trimmed by 4 bases and J by 3 bases, leaving 7 bases between them. The CDR3 runs 12 residues. Per the germline V gene, CDR1 is SGHRS and CDR2 is YFSETQ. The chain's CDR3 is CASSPGYTEAFF. Written as DNA, the CDR3 is TGCGCCAGCAGCCCGGGGTACACTGAAGCTTTCTTT. Based on the CDR3 plus reference TRBV5-1 and TRBJ1-1, the full variable domain is KAGVTQTPRYLIKTRGQQVTLSCSPISGHRSVSWYQQTPGQGLQFLFEYFSETQRNKGNFPGRFSGRQFSNSRSEMNVSTLELGDSALYLCASSPGYTEAFFGQGTRLTVV.

The sample holds one count of this clone. The rearrangement links TRBV7-2 to TRBJ2-7; 12 bases map to TRBD2. The ends lost 3 bases at V and 6 bases at J; junction bases unmatched: 6. In germline, CDR1 is SGHTA, CDR2 FQGNSA. This CDR3 is built from 15 residues. The CDR3: CASSFSRGLAGEQYF. In nucleotides, the CDR3 is TGTGCCAGCAGCTTTAGTAGGGGACTAGCGGGCGAGCAGTACTTC.

This rearrangement joins TRBV5-1 to TRBJ2-5, with 11 bases identical to TRBD2. The ends lost 4 bases at V and 7 bases at J; junction bases unmatched: 9. The length of the CDR3 is 15 residues. Germline V gene lookup returns CDR1 SGHRS and CDR2 YFSETQ. The CDR3 protein is CASSKGLAAVGTQYF. For the CDR3, the DNA is TGCGCCAGCAGCAAGGGACTAGCGGCCGTAGGGACCCAGTACTTC.

This clone was recorded only once. This chain links TRBV18 with TRBJ1-4; a possible D gene is TRBD1 (5 bases). Germline assignment: CDR1 KGHSH and CDR2 LQKENI. Trimming took off 0 bases at V and 3 bases at J, with 14 bases between the two ends. The CDR3 covers 17 residues. CDR3 residues: CASSPPKGQGPNEKLFF. CDR3 bases: TGTGCCAGCTCACCACCGAAGGGGCAGGGCCCTAATGAAAAACTGTTTTTT.

This sequence joins TRBV5-1 and TRBJ2-3; D unclear. This CDR3 comprises 18 residues. Trimming cost V 1 base and J 4 bases, with 22 bases left between them. Germline CDR1 reads SGHRS; CDR2 reads YFSETQ. In DNA form, the CDR3 reads TGCGCCAGCAGCTTGAATCCTCCCGTGTTGGGCATCGCAGATACGCAGTATTTT. Its protein is CASSLNPPVLGIADTQYF.

This sequence joins TRBV7-9 and TRBJ1-1; maybe TRBD1 (6 bases). The CDR3 spans 16 residues. Trimming removed 5 bases at V and 0 bases at J, with 16 bases between. The germline V gene has CDR1 SEHNR and CDR2 FQNEAQ (reference sequence). DNA for the CDR3: TGTGCCAGCAGCAACCCTCAGGGGTCCATGAACACTGAAGCTTTCTTT. The encoded protein is CASSNPQGSMNTEAFF.

This clone was seen a single time. The chain has TRBV3-1 (or the pseudogene TRBV3-2) and TRBJ2-7, with 9 bases lining up with TRBD1. The CDR3 is 15 residues long. CDR1 is LGHDT, CDR2 YNNKEL, per germline (reference sequence). Trimming removed 6 bases from V and 1 base from J; junction bases left unmatched: 7. CDR3 sequence reads: CASRHTGTGSYEQYF. CDR3 sequence (DNA): TGTGCCAGCAGACATACCGGGACAGGGTCCTACGAGCAGTACTTC.

This rearrangement joins TRBV3-1 (or the pseudogene TRBV3-2) to TRBJ2-3; TRBD1 aligns across 8 bases. The CDR3 consists of 18 residues. Unmatched junction bases numbered 19, after V lost 4 bases and J lost 7 bases. The germline CDR1 and CDR2 sequences are LGHDT and YNNKEL (reference sequence). The CDR3 DNA is TGTGCCAGCAGCCCCCTTTATTCTGGGGGACAGGAGAGGAATACGCAGTATTTT. Translation: CASSPLYSGGQERNTQYF.

The chain recombines TRBV15 with TRBJ2-1; 9 positions match TRBD1. J gave up 0 bases and V 6 bases, and 3 bases lay outside the gene matches. CDR3 length: 15 amino acids. Germline loops: CDR1 LNHNV, CDR2 YYDKDF (reference sequence). The DNA for the CDR3 is TGTGCCACCAGGGGACAGGGCAGCTCCTACAATGAGCAGTTCTTC. It specifies CATRGQGSSYNEQFF. Supplemented by reference TRBV15 and TRBJ2-1, the full variable domain reads DAMVIQNPRYQVTQFGKPVTLSCSQTLNHNVMYWYQQKSSQAPKLLFHYYDKDFNNEADTPDNFQSRRPNTSFCFLDIRSPGLGDTAMYLCATRGQGSSYNEQFFGPGTRLTVL.

This rearrangement joins TRBV5-6 to TRBJ1-1; 7 bases agree with TRBD1. This CDR3 is 16 amino acids long. The V and J ends lost 3 bases and 1 base, in that order; junction bases with no gene match: 9. Germline-derived CDR1 and CDR2 are SGHDT and YYEEEE. The CDR3 here is CASSSLTGVGNTEAFF. The CDR3 DNA reads as TGTGCCAGCAGCTCACTTACAGGGGTGGGGAACACTGAAGCTTTCTTT.

J is TRBJ1-2 and V is TRBV28, with a tentative D call TRBD1 (6 bases). Trimming took 7 bases from V and 4 from J, leaving 7 bases between them. The CDR3 extends over 11 amino acids. The germline CDR1 and CDR2 sequences are MDHEN and SYDVKM. The CDR3 protein is CASKQGYGYTF. The CDR3 DNA reads as TGTGCCAGCAAACAGGGCTATGGCTACACCTTC.

This clone has more than one count but fewer than ten. The V gene is TRBV4-1, the J gene TRBJ2-7; TRBD2 agrees at 7 bases. The ends lost 3 bases at V and 3 bases at J; junction bases unmatched: 11. CDR1 is MGHRA and CDR2 is YSYEKL in the germline V gene. This CDR3 region has 16 residues. The DNA for the CDR3 is TGCGCCAGCAGCCACCTCGGGGACTACCCCATCTACGAGCAGTACTTC. It specifies CASSHLGDYPIYEQYF.

For the CDR3, the DNA is TGTGCCAGCAGTTTATCGCCAGACATCTATGGCTACACCTTC. The encoded protein is CASSLSPDIYGYTF. The rearrangement links TRBV27 to TRBJ1-2; D ambiguous. The CDR3 is 14 amino acids. The germline gives CDR1 MNHEY, CDR2 SMNVEV (reference sequence). Trimming pared 0 bases from V and 4 bases from J, leaving 9 bases between.

The chain links TRBV28 to TRBJ1-2, with 7 bases matching TRBD1. Per germline, CDR1 MDHEN and CDR2 SYDVKM. V shed 8 bases, J shed 5 bases, and the junction held 8 bases outside the gene matches. CDR3 length equals 13 residues. In DNA, the CDR3 is TGTGCCAGCGATCAACAGGGGCGGTATGGCTACACCTTC. Protein sequence: CASDQQGRYGYTF.

This clone has more than one count but fewer than ten. The rearrangement uses TRBV2 and TRBJ1-2, with a weak D call TRBD1 (5 bases). The V and J ends lost 8 bases and 5 bases respectively, with 18 bases between them. The germline V gene has CDR1 SNHLY and CDR2 FYNNEI. The CDR3 loop spans 14 amino acids. CDR3 region: CASGGDFSDYGYTF. The CDR3 DNA reads as TGTGCCAGCGGGGGGGACTTTTCCGATTATGGCTACACCTTC.

This rearrangement joins TRBV30 to TRBJ2-6; D not resolved. This CDR3 is 14 amino acids long. CDR1 and CDR2 (germline): GTSNPN, SVGIG (reference sequence). Trimming removed 4 bases from V and 2 bases from J, with 9 bases in between. The CDR3, as DNA: TGTGCCTGGACAGTTTATACTGGGGCCAACGTCCTGACTTTC. This gives the protein CAWTVYTGANVLTF.